These 2 T cell receptor beta chains originate from one sample sequenced in a study of blood T cell repertoires in COVID-19 (dated by TCRdb to 2018 to 2021). Library creation used the immunoSEQ multiplex PCR assay. Here the immuneACCESS table is served through TCRdb, limited to in-frame sequences with V and J called. Missing clones are a known gap in these copies; in checked studies unresolved V genes cover under half, and the rest lacks a known reason. For this sample the table gives approximately 400,000 clones, of which roughly 90% were detected only once. The top ten clonotypes cover more than 1% of the sample. Sequencing was performed on peripheral blood. Every receptor here comes from a man aged 35 to 55 with acute or convalescent COVID-19.

The J gene is TRBJ1-2, the V gene TRBV28, with TRBD1 matching over 11 bases. The V gene's germline CDR1 is MDHEN and CDR2 SYDVKM. CDR3 size: 17 residues. V lost 5 bases and J lost 2; bases outside the gene matches: 10. CDR3 DNA sequence: TGTGCCAGCAGTACTCTTTTTGGGGACAGGGGGAACTATGGCTACACCTTC. Translated, it gives CASSTLFGDRGNYGYTF.

Only a few counts were recorded for this clone. The chain couples TRBV19 to TRBJ2-6; D possibly corresponds to TRBD1 (5 bases). The CDR3 totals 16 residues. Between the trimmed V and J ends, which lost 5 bases and 0 bases, there was a span of 11 bases. CDR1 and CDR2 (germline): LNHDA, SQIVND (reference sequence). Here the CDR3 DNA reads TGTGCCAGTAGTCCAACAGGACACTCTGGGGCCAACGTCCTGACTTTC. Residues: CASSPTGHSGANVLTF.